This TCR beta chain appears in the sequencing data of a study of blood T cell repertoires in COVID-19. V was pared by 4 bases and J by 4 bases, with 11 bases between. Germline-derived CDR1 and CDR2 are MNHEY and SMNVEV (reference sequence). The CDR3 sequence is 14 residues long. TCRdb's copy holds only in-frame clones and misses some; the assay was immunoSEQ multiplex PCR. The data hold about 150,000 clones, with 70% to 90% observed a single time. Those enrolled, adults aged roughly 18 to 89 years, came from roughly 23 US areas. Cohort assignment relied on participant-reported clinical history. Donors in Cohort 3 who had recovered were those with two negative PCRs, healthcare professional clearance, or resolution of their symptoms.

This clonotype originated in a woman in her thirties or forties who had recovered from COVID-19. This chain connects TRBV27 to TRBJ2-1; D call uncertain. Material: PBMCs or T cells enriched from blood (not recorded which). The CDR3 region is CASSSHFLYNEQFF. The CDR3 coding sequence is TGTGCCAGCAGTTCGCATTTCCTATACAATGAGCAGTTCTTC.